This TCR beta chain appears in the sequencing data of a study of T cell repertoires in cytomegalovirus infection. TCRdb itself ran the reads through MiXCR, one entry per CDR3 protein. This table holds hundreds of thousands of distinct CDR3 sequences, 10% to 12% found once. With regard to this clonotype: Its specificity is not known.

CDR1 is SGDLS and CDR2 is YYNGEE in the germline V gene. This CDR3 is built from 17 residues. The junction had 9 bases not matched to a gene; V was cut back by 3 bases and J by 6 bases. The study's findings and limits: HLA-C-restricted CMV clonotypes gave the most frequent clonotype in two of eight donors. Summed frequency of shared TCR beta families picked out CMV carriers who also had the relevant HLA.

This rearrangement joins TRBV9 to TRBJ2-1; 13 positions agree with TRBD2. The receptor comes from a human donor in good health (CMV status not recorded). Some clones in this sample may be carry-over from other donors' samples. The sample was PBMCs. Here the CDR3 DNA reads TGTGCCAGCAGCGCCAGACTAGCGGGAGGCTTATTCAATGAGCAGTTCTTC. This translates into CASSARLAGGLFNEQFF.